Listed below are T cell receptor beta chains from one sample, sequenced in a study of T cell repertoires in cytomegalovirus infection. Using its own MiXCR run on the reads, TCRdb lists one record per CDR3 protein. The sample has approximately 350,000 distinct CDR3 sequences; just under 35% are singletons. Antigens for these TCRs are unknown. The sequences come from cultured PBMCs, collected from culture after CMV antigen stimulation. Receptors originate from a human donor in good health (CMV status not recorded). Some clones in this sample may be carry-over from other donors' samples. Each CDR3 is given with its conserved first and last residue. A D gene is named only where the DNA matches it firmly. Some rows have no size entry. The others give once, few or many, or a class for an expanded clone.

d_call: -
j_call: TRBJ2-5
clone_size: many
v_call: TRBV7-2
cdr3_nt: TGTGCCAGCACCTTAGGCCGGGTGGAGACCCAGTACTTC
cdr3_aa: CASTLGRVETQYF

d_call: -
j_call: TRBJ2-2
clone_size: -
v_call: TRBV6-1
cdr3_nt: TGTGCCAGCAGAAGGGAGTTAAACACCGGGGAGCTGTTTTTT
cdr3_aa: CASRRELNTGELFF

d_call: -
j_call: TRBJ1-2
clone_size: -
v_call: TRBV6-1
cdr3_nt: TGTGCCAGCAGTCCCGGGGGCGTAACGGTTGGCTACACCTTC
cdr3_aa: CASSPGGVTVGYTF

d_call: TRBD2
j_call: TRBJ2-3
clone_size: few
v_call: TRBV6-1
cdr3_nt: TGTGCCAGCAGCCCACTAGCGGGAGGCACAGATACGCAGTATTTT
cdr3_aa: CASSPLAGGTDTQYF

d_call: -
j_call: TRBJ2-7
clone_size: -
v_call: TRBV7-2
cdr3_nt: TGTGCCAGCAGCTTGGACTACTACTCCTACGAGCAGTACTTC
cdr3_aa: CASSLDYYSYEQYF

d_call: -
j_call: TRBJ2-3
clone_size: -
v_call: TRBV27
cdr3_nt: TGTGCCAGCAGTCTCAATCACGGACGGACGGGTGGCACAGATACGCAGTATTTT
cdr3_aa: CASSLNHGRTGGTDTQYF

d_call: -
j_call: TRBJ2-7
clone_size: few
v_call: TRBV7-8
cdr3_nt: TGTGCCAGCAGCCCCCCGAACGGGCAGGGGAGCTACGAGCAGTACTTC
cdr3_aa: CASSPPNGQGSYEQYF

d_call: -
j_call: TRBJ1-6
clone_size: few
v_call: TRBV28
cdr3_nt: TGTGCCAGCTCCGACGAAACAGGGAGGTACTCACCCCTCCACTTT
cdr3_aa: CASSDETGRYSPLHF

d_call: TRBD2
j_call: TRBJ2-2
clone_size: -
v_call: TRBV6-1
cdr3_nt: TGTGCCAGCAGTTACGGTGGGAGGGGTAGCGGGAGAATTCGCACCGGGGAGCTGTTTTTT
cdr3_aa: CASSYGGRGSGRIRTGELFF

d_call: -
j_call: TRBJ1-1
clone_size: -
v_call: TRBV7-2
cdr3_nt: TGTGCCAGCAGCCTCGACATCACTGAAGCTTTCTTT
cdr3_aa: CASSLDITEAFF

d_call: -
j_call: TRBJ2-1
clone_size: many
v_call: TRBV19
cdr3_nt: TGTGCCAGTACAGGGCAAACCTACAATGAGCAGTTCTTC
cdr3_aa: CASTGQTYNEQFF

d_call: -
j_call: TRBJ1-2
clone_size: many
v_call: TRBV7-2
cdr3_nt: TGTGCCAGCAGCTTAGTCTACCAGGACTATGGCTACACCTTC
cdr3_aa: CASSLVYQDYGYTF

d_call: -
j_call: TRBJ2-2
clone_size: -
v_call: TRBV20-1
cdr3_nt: TGCAGTGCTACGGTAGCGAACACCGGGGAGCTGTTTTTT
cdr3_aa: CSATVANTGELFF

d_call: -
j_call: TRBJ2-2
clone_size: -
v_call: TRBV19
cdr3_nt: TGTGCCAGTACTAGGACAGCGAACACCGGGGAGCTGTTTTTT
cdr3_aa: CASTRTANTGELFF

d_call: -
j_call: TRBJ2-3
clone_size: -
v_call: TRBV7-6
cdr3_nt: TGTGCCAGCAGCTTAGGTCAACTGGCCGATACGCAGTATTTT
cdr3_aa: CASSLGQLADTQYF

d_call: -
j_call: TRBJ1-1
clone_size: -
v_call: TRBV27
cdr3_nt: TGTGCCAGCAGTTTAATCAAGGGTCATGACACTGAAGCTTTCTTT
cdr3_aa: CASSLIKGHDTEAFF

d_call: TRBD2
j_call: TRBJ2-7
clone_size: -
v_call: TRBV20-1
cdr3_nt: TGCAGTGCTAGAAGTAGCGGGGGACCGGGGGCCTCCTACGAGCAGTACTTC
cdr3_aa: CSARSSGGPGASYEQYF

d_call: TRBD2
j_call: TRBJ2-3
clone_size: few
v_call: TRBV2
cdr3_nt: TGTGCCAGCAGTGCCCGACTAGCATGGGGCACAGATACGCAGTATTTT
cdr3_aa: CASSARLAWGTDTQYF

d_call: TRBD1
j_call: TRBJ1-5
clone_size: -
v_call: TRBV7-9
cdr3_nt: TGTGCCAGCAGCTTAGGAGTAGGGGACAGGGATTATCAGCCCCAGCATTTT
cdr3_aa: CASSLGVGDRDYQPQHF

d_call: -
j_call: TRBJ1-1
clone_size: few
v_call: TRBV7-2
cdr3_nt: TGTGCCAGCAGCACGGGGTCGACGAACACTGAAGCTTTCTTT
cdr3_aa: CASSTGSTNTEAFF

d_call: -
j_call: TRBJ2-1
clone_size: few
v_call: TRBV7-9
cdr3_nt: TGTGCCAGCAGCTTAGCGGCTTCAGAGCAGTTCTTC
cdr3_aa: CASSLAASEQFF

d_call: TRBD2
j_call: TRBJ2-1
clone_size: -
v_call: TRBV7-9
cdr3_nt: TGTGCCAGCAGCCGCCCCGCGGGGAGGGCCATCAATGAGCAGTTCTTC
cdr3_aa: CASSRPAGRAINEQFF

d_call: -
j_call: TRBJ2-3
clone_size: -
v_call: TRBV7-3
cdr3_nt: TGTGCCAGCAGCTTAGATTCTAGCCTGGAGGCCACAGATACGCAGTATTTT
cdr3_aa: CASSLDSSLEATDTQYF

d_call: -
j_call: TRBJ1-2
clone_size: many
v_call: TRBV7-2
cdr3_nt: TGTGCCAGCAGTACTTCTAACTATGGCTACACCTTC
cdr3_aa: CASSTSNYGYTF

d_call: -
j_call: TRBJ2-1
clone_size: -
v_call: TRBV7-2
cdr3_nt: TGTGCCAGCAGCTTAGATGTGGGAGGAATCGATGAGCAGTTCTTC
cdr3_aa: CASSLDVGGIDEQFF

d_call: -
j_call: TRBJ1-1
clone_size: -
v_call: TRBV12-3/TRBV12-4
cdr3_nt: TGTGCCAGCAGCCCTAGGCCCGGGACGGTTAACACTGAAGCTTTCTTT
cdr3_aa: CASSPRPGTVNTEAFF

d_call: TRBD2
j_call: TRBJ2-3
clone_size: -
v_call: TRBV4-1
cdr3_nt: TGCGCCAGCAGCCAAGTACGGGCCGGGACTAGCGGGAGCTCGTGGGATACGCAGTATTTT
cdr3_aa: CASSQVRAGTSGSSWDTQYF

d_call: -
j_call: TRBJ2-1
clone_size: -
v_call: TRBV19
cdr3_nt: TGTGCCAGTACCCCAGGCTATGAGCAGTTCTTC
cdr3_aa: CASTPGYEQFF

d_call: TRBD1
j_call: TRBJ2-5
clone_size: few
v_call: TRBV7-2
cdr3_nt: TGTGCCAGCAGCTTAGGACAGGGGGCGGTGACCCAGTACTTC
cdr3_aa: CASSLGQGAVTQYF

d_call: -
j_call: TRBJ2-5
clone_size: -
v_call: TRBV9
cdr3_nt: TGTGCCAGCAGCGTAGCCGGGCTGTTGGAGACCCAGTACTTC
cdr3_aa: CASSVAGLLETQYF

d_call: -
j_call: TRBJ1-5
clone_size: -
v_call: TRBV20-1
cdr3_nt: TGCAGTGCTAGGAGGATGAATAGCAATCAGCCCCAGCATTTT
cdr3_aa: CSARRMNSNQPQHF

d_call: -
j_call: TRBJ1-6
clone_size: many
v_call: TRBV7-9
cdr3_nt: TGTGCGATTGGAGAAAATAGACGGAGCTCCTATAATTCACCCCTCCACTTT
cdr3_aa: CAIGENRRSSYNSPLHF

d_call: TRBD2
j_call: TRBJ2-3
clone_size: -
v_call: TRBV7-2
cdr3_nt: TGTGCCAGCAGCTTCGGACTAGCGGGAGGGTCAGATACGCAGTATTTT
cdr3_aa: CASSFGLAGGSDTQYF

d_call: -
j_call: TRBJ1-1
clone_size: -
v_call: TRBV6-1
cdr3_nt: TGTGCCAGCTCGCAGGGGTCTGAAGCTTTCTTT
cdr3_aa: CASSQGSEAFF

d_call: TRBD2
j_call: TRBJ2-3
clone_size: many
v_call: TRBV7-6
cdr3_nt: TGTGCCAGCAGCCCGTCCGGGCGGGAGGTCACAGATACGCAGTATTTT
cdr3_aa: CASSPSGREVTDTQYF

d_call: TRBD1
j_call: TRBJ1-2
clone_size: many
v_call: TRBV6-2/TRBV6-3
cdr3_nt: TGTGCCAGCAGGAGACAGGGGGCTGCGTTCATCTATGGCTACACCTTC
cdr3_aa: CASRRQGAAFIYGYTF

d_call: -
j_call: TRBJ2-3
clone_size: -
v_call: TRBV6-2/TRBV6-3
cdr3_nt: TGTGCCAGCAGTTATGGACAGCGGGGACTGGCTACGCAGTATTTT
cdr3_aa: CASSYGQRGLATQYF

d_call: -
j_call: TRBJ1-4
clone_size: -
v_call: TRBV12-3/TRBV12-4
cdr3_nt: TGTGCCAGCAGCTACCGGGACGGGAATGAAAAACTGTTTTTT
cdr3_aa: CASSYRDGNEKLFF

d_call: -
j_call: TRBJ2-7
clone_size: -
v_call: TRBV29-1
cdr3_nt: TGCAGCGTCCCGGGCCCTGGGCGCGAGCAGTACTTC
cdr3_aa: CSVPGPGREQYF

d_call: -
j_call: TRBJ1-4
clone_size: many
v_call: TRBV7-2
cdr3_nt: TGTGCCAGCAGCTTAGGGCGGGGGGAAAAACTGTTTTTT
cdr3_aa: CASSLGRGEKLFF

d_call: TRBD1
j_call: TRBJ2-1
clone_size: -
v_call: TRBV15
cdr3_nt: TGTGCCACCAGCAGAGACTGGACAGGGGGGGAGCAGTTCTTC
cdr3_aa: CATSRDWTGGEQFF

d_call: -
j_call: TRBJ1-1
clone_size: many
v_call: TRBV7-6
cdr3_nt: TGTGCCAGCAGCTTAGCTTACGGGGAGAACACTGAAGCTTTCTTT
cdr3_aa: CASSLAYGENTEAFF

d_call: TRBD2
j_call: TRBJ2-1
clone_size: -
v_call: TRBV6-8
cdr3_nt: TGTGCCAGCAGTTACTCGGGGGAGGGCCTCGGGTATGAGCAGTTCTTC
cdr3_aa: CASSYSGEGLGYEQFF

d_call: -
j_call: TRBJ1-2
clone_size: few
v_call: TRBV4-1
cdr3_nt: TGCGCCAGCAGCCAAGATCTCCCCGGTCCCCGTGGCTACACCTTC
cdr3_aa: CASSQDLPGPRGYTF

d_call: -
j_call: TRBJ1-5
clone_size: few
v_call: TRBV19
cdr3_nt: TGTGCCAGCCTACCGAGGAATCAGCCCCAGCATTTT
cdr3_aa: CASLPRNQPQHF

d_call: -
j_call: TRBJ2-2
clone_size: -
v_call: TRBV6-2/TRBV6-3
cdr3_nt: TGTGCCAGCAGTTACAAGCAGAGCACCGGGGAGCTGTTTTTT
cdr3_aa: CASSYKQSTGELFF

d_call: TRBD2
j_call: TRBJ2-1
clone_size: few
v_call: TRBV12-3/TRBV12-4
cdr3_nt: TGTGCCAGCAGTCCCGCGGGACTAGCTGAGCAGTTCTTC
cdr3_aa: CASSPAGLAEQFF

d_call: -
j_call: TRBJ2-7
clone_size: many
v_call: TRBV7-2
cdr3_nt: TGTGCCAGCAGCCAAACCGGGACCTGGTCCTACGAGCAGTACTTC
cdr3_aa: CASSQTGTWSYEQYF

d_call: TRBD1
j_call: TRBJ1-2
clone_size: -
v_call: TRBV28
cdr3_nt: TGTGCCAGCATTGTACAGGGGGCCGACTATGGCTACACCTTC
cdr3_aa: CASIVQGADYGYTF

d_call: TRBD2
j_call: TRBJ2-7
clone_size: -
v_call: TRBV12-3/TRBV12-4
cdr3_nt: TGTGCCAGCAGTCCCCAGGTAGCGGGGTTGTCCTACGAGCAGTACTTC
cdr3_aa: CASSPQVAGLSYEQYF

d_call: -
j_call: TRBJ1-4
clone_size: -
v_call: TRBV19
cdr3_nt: TGTGCCACAAAAGACCTCCTGGGGGGGCCGCCGGCTAAACTGTTTTTT
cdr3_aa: CATKDLLGGPPAKLFF

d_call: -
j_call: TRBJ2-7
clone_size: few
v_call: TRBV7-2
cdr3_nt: TGTGCCAGCAGCTTAGGTAGTTTCTCCTACGAGCAGTACTTC
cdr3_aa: CASSLGSFSYEQYF

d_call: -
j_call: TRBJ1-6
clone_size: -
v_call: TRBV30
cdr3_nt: TGTGCCTGGAGTGTAGAGGGACGGCAATCACCCCTCCACTTT
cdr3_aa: CAWSVEGRQSPLHF

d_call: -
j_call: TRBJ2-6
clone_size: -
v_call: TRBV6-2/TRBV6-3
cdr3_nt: TGTGCCAGCAGTTTTTCTTCAGGGACCGGGGCCAACGTCCTGACTTTC
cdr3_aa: CASSFSSGTGANVLTF

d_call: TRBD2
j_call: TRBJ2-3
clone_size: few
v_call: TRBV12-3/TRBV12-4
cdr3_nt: TGTGCCGTAGCGGTGGCGGGAGTCTCAGATACGCAGTATTTT
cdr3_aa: CAVAVAGVSDTQYF